The 8 T cell receptor beta chains below were found in one sample sequenced in a study of CD4 T cells in relation to SARS-CoV-2 and coronaviruses. Assay: immunoSEQ multiplex PCR; the TCRdb copy retains only in-frame clones and omits some. Here the sample spans tens of thousands of clones, 72% being singletons. Unexposed donor CD4+ T cells date from about 2011-2019, before the COVID-19 pandemic. Isolation of CD4+ T cells took place after less than 13 days in culture. Which antigens these TCRs recognize remains unknown. The sample consisted of CD4+ T cells from PBMCs, cultured in vitro. The receptors here all came from a human donor in good health.

The chain carries TRBV4-3 and TRBJ1-4, with TRBD1 matching 8 bases. The germline CDR1 and CDR2 sequences are LGHNA and YSLEER. With V trimmed by 0 bases and J by 7 bases, 7 bases remained unmatched. CDR3 size: 16 residues. CDR3 DNA sequence: TGCGCCAGCAGCCAAGATCCGGACAGGGCACGTGAAAAACTGTTTTTT. Encoded protein: CASSQDPDRAREKLFF.

This chain connects TRBV7-2 to TRBJ2-2, with D perhaps TRBD2 (6 bases). The V and J ends lost 5 bases and 4 bases respectively, with 14 bases between them. The CDR3 is 15 amino acids. The germline CDR1 and CDR2 sequences are SGHTA and FQGNSA. The CDR3 spells CASSALALATGELFF. CDR3 sequence (DNA): TGTGCCAGCAGCGCGCTAGCGCTAGCCACCGGGGAGCTGTTTTTT.

This chain connects TRBV7-3 to TRBJ2-3; D is undetermined. Trimming took off 5 bases at V and 2 bases at J, with 5 bases between the two ends. Germline lookup yields CDR1 SGHTA and CDR2 FQGTGA. The CDR3 sequence is 12 residues long. CDR3 in amino acids: CASSQNTDTQYF. CDR3 DNA sequence: TGTGCCAGCAGCCAAAACACAGATACGCAGTATTTT.

The rearrangement uses TRBV30 and TRBJ2-3; a possible D gene is TRBD1 (6 bases). Germline V gene data show CDR1 as GTSNPN and CDR2 as SVGIG (reference sequence). Trimming pared 1 base from V and 5 bases from J, leaving 16 bases between. CDR3 length: 15 residues. CDR3 nucleotides: TGTGCCTGGAGTGCTACAGGGCTCCGGGGAGATACGCAGTATTTT. Its protein product is CAWSATGLRGDTQYF.

J is TRBJ2-7 and V is TRBV2; TRBD1 is a possible D gene (6 bases). Germline lookup yields CDR1 SNHLY and CDR2 FYNNEI. CDR3 length equals 14 residues. Trimming removed 5 bases from V and 4 bases from J, with 15 bases in between. The CDR3 loop is CASSIRSGEYEQYF. The CDR3 DNA reads TGTGCCAGCAGTATTAGGTCAGGGGAGTACGAGCAGTACTTC.

The chain recombines TRBV2 with TRBJ2-7; 7 bases line up with TRBD1. CDR3 size: 15 residues. The V gene end was trimmed by 6 bases and the J gene end by 3 bases; junction bases not matched to a gene: 11. The germline V gene encodes CDR1 SNHLY and CDR2 FYNNEI. CDR3 loop: CASRSDRVGFYEQYF. The CDR3, as DNA: TGTGCCAGCAGAAGCGACAGGGTGGGATTCTACGAGCAGTACTTC.

The chain is built from TRBV5-4 and TRBJ2-2; no definite D call. CDR1 and CDR2 from the germline V gene are SGHNT and YYREEE (reference sequence). CDR3 length: 15 amino acids. Trimming pared 0 bases from V and 7 bases from J, leaving 13 bases between. Here the CDR3 reads CASSLGGRPNGELFF. Written as DNA, the CDR3 is TGTGCCAGCAGCTTGGGAGGCAGGCCGAACGGGGAGCTGTTTTTT.

This clone occurred a few times. The rearrangement links TRBV9 to TRBJ2-7; 7 positions match TRBD2. CDR1 and CDR2 from the germline V gene are SGDLS and YYNGEE. The junction had 6 bases not matched to a gene; V was cut back by 0 bases and J by 6 bases. There are 14 residues in the CDR3. CDR3 DNA sequence: TGTGCCAGCAGCGTAGCTGGGGGAGGGCGCGAGCAGTACTTC. Translated, it gives CASSVAGGGREQYF. Together with reference TRBV9 and TRBJ2-7, the CDR3 gives the full variable domain: DSGVTQTPKHLITATGQRVTLRCSPRSGDLSVYWYQQSLDQGLQFLIQYYNGEERAKGNILERFSAQQFPDLHSELNLSSLELGDSALYFCASSVAGGGREQYFGPGTRLTVT.